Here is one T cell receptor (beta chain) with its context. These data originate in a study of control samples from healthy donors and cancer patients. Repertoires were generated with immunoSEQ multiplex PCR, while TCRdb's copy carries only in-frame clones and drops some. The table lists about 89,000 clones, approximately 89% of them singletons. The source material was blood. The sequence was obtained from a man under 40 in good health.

The CDR3 DNA sequence: TGTGCCAGCAGCCCCTCAGAGGGGAGGAACACTGAAGCTTTCTTT. It specifies CASSPSEGRNTEAFF. J is TRBJ1-1 and V is TRBV7-2; maybe TRBD1 (5 bases). Between the trimmed V and J ends, which lost 5 bases and 1 base, there was a span of 14 bases. The germline V gene has CDR1 SGHTA and CDR2 FQGNSA. The CDR3 has 15 residues.